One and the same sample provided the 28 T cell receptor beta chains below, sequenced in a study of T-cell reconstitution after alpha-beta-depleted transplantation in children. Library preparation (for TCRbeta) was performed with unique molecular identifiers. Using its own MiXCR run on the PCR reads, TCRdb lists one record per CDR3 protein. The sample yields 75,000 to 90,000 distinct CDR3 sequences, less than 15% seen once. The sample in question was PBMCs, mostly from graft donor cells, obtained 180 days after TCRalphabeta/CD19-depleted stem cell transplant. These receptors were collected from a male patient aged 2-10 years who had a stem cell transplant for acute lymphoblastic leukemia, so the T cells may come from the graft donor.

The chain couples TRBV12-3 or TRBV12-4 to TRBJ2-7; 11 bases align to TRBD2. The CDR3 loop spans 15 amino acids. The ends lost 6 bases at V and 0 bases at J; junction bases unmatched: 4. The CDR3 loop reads CASSPTSGASYEQYF. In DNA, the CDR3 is TGTGCCAGCAGCCCGACTAGCGGGGCCTCCTACGAGCAGTACTTC.

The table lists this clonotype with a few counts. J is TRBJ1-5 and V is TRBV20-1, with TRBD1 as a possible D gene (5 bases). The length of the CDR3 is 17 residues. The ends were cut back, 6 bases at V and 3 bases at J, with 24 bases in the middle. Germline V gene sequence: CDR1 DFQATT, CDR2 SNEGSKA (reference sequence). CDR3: CSASVGLSSSPNQPQHF. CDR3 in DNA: TGCAGTGCCAGCGTGGGACTTTCTTCTTCCCCCAATCAGCCCCAGCATTTT.

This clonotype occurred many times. CDR3 in DNA: TGTGCCAGCACCGTCCAGAGGTCCAACTACAATGAGCAGTTCTTC. Protein: CASTVQRSNYNEQFF. The chain couples TRBV7-6 to TRBJ2-1; D is ambiguous. Per the germline V gene, CDR1 is SGHVS and CDR2 is FNYEAQ. The CDR3 consists of 15 residues. V was shortened by 7 bases and J by 3 bases, with 16 bases between the two germline ends.

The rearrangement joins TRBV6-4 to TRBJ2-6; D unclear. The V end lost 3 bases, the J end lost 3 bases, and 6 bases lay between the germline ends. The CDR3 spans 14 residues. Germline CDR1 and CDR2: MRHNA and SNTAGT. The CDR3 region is CASSEFFGANVLTF. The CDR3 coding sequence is TGTGCCAGCAGTGAATTTTTTGGGGCCAACGTCCTGACTTTC.

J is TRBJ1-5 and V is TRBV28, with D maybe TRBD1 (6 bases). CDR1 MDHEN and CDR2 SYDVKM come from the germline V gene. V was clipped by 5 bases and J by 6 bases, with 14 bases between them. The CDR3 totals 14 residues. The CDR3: CASSRLQGGQPQHF. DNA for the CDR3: TGTGCCAGCAGTCGCTTACAGGGAGGTCAGCCCCAGCATTTT. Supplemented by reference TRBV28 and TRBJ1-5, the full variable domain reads DVKVTQSSRYLVKRTGEKVFLECVQDMDHENMFWYRQDPGLGLRLIYFSYDVKMKEKGDIPEGYSVSREKKERFSLILESASTNQTSMYLCASSRLQGGQPQHFGDGTRLSIL.

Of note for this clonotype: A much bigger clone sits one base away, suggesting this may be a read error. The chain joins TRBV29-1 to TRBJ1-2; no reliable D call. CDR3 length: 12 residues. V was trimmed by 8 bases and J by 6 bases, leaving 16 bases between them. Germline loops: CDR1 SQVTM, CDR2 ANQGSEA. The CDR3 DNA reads TGCAGCTCACGGAGGGCGCGCCATGGCTACACCTTC. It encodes CSSRRARHGYTF.

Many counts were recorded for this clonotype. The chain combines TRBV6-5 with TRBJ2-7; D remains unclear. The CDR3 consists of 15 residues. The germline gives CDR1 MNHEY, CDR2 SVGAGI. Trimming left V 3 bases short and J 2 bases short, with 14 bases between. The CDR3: CASSYTLSVAYEQYF. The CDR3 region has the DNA TGTGCCAGCAGTTATACACTTTCCGTGGCCTACGAGCAGTACTTC.

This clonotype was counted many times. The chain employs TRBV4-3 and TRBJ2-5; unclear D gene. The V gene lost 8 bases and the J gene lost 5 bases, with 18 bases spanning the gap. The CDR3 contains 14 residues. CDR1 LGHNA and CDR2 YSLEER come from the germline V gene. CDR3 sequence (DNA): TGCGCCAGCGCCCTGTCGGCGAATTCGGAGACCCAGTACTTC. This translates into CASALSANSETQYF.

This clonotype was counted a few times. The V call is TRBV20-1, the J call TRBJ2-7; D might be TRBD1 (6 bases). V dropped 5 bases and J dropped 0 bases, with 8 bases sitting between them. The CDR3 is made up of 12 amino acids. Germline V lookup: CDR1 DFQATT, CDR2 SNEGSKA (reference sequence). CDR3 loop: CSAWDNSYEQYF. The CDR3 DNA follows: TGCAGTGCTTGGGACAACTCCTACGAGCAGTACTTC.

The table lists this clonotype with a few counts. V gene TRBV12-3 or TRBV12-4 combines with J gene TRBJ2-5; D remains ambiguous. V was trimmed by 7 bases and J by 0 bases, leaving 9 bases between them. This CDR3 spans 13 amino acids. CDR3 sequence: CASTLTYQETQYF. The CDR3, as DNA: TGTGCCAGCACCCTCACGTACCAAGAGACCCAGTACTTC.

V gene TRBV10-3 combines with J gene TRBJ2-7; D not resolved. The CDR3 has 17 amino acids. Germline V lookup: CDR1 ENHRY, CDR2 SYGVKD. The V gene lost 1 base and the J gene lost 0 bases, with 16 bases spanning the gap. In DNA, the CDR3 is TGTGCCATCAGTGAGTTGTGGGTCCTTACCCCCTCCTACGAGCAGTACTTC. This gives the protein CAISELWVLTPSYEQYF.

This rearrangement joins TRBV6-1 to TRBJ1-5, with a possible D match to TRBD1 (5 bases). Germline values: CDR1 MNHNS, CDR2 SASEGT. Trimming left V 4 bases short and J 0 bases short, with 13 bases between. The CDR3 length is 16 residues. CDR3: CASSGHRRHSNQPQHF. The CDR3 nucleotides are TGTGCCAGCAGTGGTCACAGGAGGCATAGCAATCAGCCCCAGCATTTT.

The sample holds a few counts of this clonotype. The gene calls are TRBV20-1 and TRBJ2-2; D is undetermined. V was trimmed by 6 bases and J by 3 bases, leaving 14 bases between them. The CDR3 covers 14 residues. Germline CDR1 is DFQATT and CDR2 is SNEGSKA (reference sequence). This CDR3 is CSAPFLAHTGELFF. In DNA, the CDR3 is TGCAGTGCCCCATTCTTAGCTCACACCGGGGAGCTGTTTTTT.

In DNA form, the CDR3 reads TGCGCCAGCAGACTCCGGGGTGGGGGTTCACCCCTCCACTTT. This gives the protein CASRLRGGGSPLHF. The chain joins TRBV4-3 to TRBJ1-6; D might be TRBD1 (5 bases). CDR3 length equals 14 residues. V was shortened by 6 bases and J by 9 bases, with 15 bases between the two germline ends. Germline loops: CDR1 LGHNA, CDR2 YSLEER.

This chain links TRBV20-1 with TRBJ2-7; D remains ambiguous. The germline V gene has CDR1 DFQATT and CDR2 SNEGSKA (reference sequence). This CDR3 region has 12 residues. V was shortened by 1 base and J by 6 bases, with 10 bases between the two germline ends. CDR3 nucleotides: TGCAGTGCTAGAGTCCCCCCCTGCGAGCAGTACTTC. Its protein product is CSARVPPCEQYF.

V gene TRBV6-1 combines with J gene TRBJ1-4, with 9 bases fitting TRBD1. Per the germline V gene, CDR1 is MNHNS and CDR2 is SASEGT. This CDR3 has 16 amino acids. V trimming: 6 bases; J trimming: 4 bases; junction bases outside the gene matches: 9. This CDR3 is CASSLRTGESNEKLFF. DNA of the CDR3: TGTGCCAGCAGCCTCCGGACAGGGGAAAGTAATGAAAAACTGTTTTTT.

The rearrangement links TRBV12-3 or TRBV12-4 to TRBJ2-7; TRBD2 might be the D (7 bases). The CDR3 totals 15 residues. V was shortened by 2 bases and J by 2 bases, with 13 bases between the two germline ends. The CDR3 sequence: CASSLRRGGTYEQYF. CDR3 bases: TGTGCCAGCAGTTTAAGGAGGGGGGGAACCTACGAGCAGTACTTC.

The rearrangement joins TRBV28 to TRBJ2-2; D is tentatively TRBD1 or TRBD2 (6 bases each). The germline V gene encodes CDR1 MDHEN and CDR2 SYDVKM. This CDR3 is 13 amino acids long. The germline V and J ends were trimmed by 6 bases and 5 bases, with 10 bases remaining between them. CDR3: CASRQGRTGELFF. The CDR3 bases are TGTGCCAGCAGGCAGGGGAGGACCGGGGAGCTGTTTTTT.

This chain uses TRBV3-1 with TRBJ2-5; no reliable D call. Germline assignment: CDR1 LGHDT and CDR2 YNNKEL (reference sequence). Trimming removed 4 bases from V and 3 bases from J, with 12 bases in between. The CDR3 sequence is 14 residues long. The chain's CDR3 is CASSPGEHKETQYF. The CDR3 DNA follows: TGTGCCAGCAGCCCCGGAGAGCATAAAGAGACCCAGTACTTC.

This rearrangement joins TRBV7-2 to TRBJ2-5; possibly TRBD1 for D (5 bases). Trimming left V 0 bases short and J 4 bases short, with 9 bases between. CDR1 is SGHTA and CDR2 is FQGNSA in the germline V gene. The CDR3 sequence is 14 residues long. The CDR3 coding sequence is TGTGCCAGCAGCTTAGCGGGGCCGGTAGAGACCCAGTACTTC. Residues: CASSLAGPVETQYF.

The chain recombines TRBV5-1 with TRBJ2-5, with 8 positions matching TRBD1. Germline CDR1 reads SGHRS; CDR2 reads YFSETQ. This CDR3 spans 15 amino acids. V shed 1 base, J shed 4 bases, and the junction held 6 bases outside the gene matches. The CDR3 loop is CASSLRAGGVETQYF. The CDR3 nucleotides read TGCGCCAGCAGCTTGCGGGCAGGGGGCGTAGAGACCCAGTACTTC.

CDR3 DNA sequence: TGCGCCAGCAGCGCCCGACAGGGGTCTTACGCGGAGATTTACAATGAGCAGTTCTTC. This gives the protein CASSARQGSYAEIYNEQFF. V is TRBV5-1 and J is TRBJ2-1; 8 bases are a match to TRBD1. The V and J ends lost 4 bases and 4 bases, in that order; junction bases with no gene match: 19. The CDR3 has 19 residues. Germline-derived CDR1 and CDR2 are SGHRS and YFSETQ.

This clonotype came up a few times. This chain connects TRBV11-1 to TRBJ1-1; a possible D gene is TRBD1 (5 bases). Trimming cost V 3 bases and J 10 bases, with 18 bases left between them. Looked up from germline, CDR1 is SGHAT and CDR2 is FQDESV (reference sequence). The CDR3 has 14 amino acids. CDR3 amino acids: CASSLSGTQRAAFF. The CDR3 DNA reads TGTGCCAGCAGCTTGTCCGGGACGCAAAGGGCAGCTTTCTTT.

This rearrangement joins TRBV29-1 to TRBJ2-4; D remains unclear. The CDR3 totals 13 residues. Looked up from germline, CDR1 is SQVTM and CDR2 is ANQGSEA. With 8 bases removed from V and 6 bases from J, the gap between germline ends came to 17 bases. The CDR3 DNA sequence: TGCAGCACCTATTGGACCTCCTCAAACATTCAGTACTTC. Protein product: CSTYWTSSNIQYF.

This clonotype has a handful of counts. The CDR3 nucleotides read TGTGCCAGTACTAAATCAGGTCAGGGACGTCTCGAGCAGTACTTC. This translates into CASTKSGQGRLEQYF. The V gene is TRBV19, the J gene TRBJ2-7; D might be TRBD1 or TRBD2, each matching 5 bases. This CDR3 is built from 15 residues. V was cut by 7 bases and J by 6 bases, with 22 bases left in between. Per germline, CDR1 LNHDA and CDR2 SQIVND (reference sequence).

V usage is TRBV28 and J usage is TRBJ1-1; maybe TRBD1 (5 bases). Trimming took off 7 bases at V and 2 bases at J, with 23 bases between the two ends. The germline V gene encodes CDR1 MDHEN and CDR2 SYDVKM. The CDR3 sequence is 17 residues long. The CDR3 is CASNPLLLRDGNTEAFF. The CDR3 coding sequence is TGTGCCAGCAATCCCCTTCTTCTCCGGGACGGCAACACTGAAGCTTTCTTT.

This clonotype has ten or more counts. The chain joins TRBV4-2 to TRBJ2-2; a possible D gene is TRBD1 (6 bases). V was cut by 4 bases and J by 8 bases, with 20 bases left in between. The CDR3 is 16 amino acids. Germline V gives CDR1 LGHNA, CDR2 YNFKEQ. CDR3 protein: CASSPFTAPRGGELFF. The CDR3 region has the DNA TGTGCCAGCAGCCCCTTCACAGCACCTAGGGGGGGGGAGCTGTTTTTT.

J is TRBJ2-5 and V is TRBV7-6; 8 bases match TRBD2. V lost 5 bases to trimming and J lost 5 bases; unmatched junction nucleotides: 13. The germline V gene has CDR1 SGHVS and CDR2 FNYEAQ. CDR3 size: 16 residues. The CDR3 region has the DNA TGTGCCAGCAGCCAGACTAGCGCTAAAGGGGTGGAGACCCAGTACTTC. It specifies CASSQTSAKGVETQYF.